Presented here are 16 T cell receptor beta chains from one specimen sequenced in a study of glioma-infiltrating T cells (dated by TCRdb to 2015 to 2016). The sample was run on an Illumina MiSeq. The iRepertoire nested amplicon-rescue multiplex PCR (arm-PCR) platform was used to amplify TCR alpha and beta CDR3 regions from RNA. TCRdb itself trimmed the public reads at Q25 with fastp, ran MiXCR and retained productive beta chains. A single entry per CDR3 protein holds the most common genes and DNA from its merged rows. Counted in this sample were around 350,000 distinct CDR3 sequences; 41% of them appeared once. The ten largest make up about 11% of the sample. Sequencing was performed on glioma tissue, nonneoplastic brain tissue, or PBMCs (not recorded which). The receptors were gathered from a human donor with low-grade glioma or glioblastoma, undergoing nonglioma brain surgery, or in good health (not recorded which).

This clonotype was found a few times. The CDR3 is CSASRGVDGTEAFF. The DNA of the CDR3 is TGCAGTGCTAGTCGGGGGGTGGATGGCACTGAAGCTTTCTTT. The chain uses TRBV20-1 and TRBJ1-1; TRBD1 might be the D (5 bases). V lost 3 bases to trimming and J lost 4 bases, with 15 bases between them. The CDR3 runs to 14 residues. Germline V gene data show CDR1 as DFQATT and CDR2 as SNEGSKA (reference sequence).

The chain has TRBV7-2 and TRBJ1-2; unclear D gene. V was pared by 3 bases and J by 3 bases, with 14 bases between. Germline V gives CDR1 SGHTA, CDR2 FQGNSA. The CDR3 loop spans 15 amino acids. The CDR3 DNA is TGTGCCAGCAGCTTCGATATACGGACCCACTATGGCTACACCTTC. It is translated as CASSFDIRTHYGYTF.

This clonotype was found a few times. V gene TRBV27 combines with J gene TRBJ2-2; 8 positions match TRBD2. This CDR3 is built from 14 residues. The V gene's germline CDR1 is MNHEY and CDR2 SMNVEV (reference sequence). J lost 7 bases, V lost 5 bases, and 6 bases had no gene match. The chain's CDR3 is CASSETLAGGELFF. The CDR3 DNA is TGTGCCAGCAGTGAGACTCTAGCGGGCGGGGAGCTGTTTTTT.

Comment on this clonotype: A single base separates this from a much larger clone, so it may be a read error. Likely a read error: the CDR3 ends without its conserved phenylalanine or tryptophan. The chain combines TRBV28 with TRBJ2-5; 7 bases agree with TRBD1. Trimming cost V 4 bases and J 6 bases; bases outside gene matches: 11. The CDR3 is 15 residues long. Germline V CDR1 and CDR2: MDHEN, SYDVKM. The CDR3 bases are TGTGCCAGCAGTTCCCCAGGGGGTAGTGAGAAGACCCAGTACTAC. Protein product: CASSSPGGSEKTQYY.

With respect to this clonotype: A much larger clone differs by one base, so this may be a read error. This chain uses TRBV28 with TRBJ1-1; no clear D. V shed 10 bases and J shed 1 base, with 16 bases lying between them. Germline V gene lookup returns CDR1 MDHEN and CDR2 SYDVKM. CDR3 length: 14 residues. The CDR3 is CAIAVAQANTEAFF. DNA for the CDR3: TGTGCCATCGCTGTAGCCCAAGCGAACACTGAAGCTTTCTTT. The variable domain in full, completed from reference TRBV28 and TRBJ1-1, reads DVKVTQSSRYLVKRTGEKVFLECVQDMDHENMFWYRQDPGLGLRLIYFSYDVKMKEKGDIPEGYSVSREKKERFSLILESASTNQTSMYLCAIAVAQANTEAFFGQGTRLTVV.

This clonotype occurred many times. The rearrangement joins TRBV27 to TRBJ2-5; either TRBD1 or TRBD2 may fit D (5 bases each). V gave up 4 bases and J gave up 0 bases, with 12 bases separating them. Germline CDR1 MNHEY, CDR2 SMNVEV (reference sequence). CDR3 length: 15 amino acids. The CDR3 protein is CASSYLWGYQETQYF. The CDR3 bases are TGTGCCAGCAGTTATTTATGGGGGTACCAAGAGACCCAGTACTTC.

Comment on this clonotype: Possible read error: a much larger clone is one base away. The J gene is TRBJ1-1, the V gene TRBV27, with D hard to call. The CDR3 spans 13 residues. Germline V gene lookup returns CDR1 MNHEY and CDR2 SMNVEV (reference sequence). V lost 6 bases, J lost 5 bases, and 13 bases lay in between. In DNA, the CDR3 is TGTGCCAGCAGCCAAGTTGGGGAAACTGAAGCTTTCTTT. This codes for CASSQVGETEAFF.

Comments on this clonotype: Since a much larger clone is just one base distant, this may be a read error. The chain uses TRBV6-1 and TRBJ2-1; D remains unclear. The CDR3 contains 15 residues. V lost 5 bases and J lost 0, with 11 bases in between. Germline V CDR1 and CDR2: MNHNS, SASEGT. The CDR3 DNA is TGTGCCAGCAGTTTGCAATTCTACTCCTACAATGAGCAGTTCTTC. This encodes CASSLQFYSYNEQFF.

This clonotype was counted at least ten times. The genes are TRBV28 and TRBJ1-1; D is possibly TRBD1 (6 bases). Trimming removed 5 bases at V and 4 bases at J, with 11 bases between. This CDR3 comprises 13 residues. Germline CDR1 reads MDHEN; CDR2 reads SYDVKM. CDR3 sequence (DNA): TGTGCCAGCAGTGCCACAGGGTTCACTGAAGCTTTCTTT. Encoded protein: CASSATGFTEAFF.

This clonotype was picked up many times. V and J are TRBV27 and TRBJ2-1; D possibly corresponds to TRBD2 (5 bases). CDR1 and CDR2 from the germline V gene are MNHEY and SMNVEV (reference sequence). V dropped 1 base and J dropped 3 bases, with 13 bases sitting between them. CDR3 length equals 16 residues. Here the CDR3 reads CASSLLGFEGYNEQFF. DNA for the CDR3: TGTGCCAGCAGTTTATTGGGGTTCGAGGGCTACAATGAGCAGTTCTTC.

This clonotype came up once. The rearrangement links TRBV2 to TRBJ1-5; D possibly corresponds to TRBD1 (5 bases). The CDR3 is 14 residues long. In germline, CDR1 is SNHLY, CDR2 FYNNEI. Trimming left V 3 bases short and J 4 bases short, with 10 bases between. CDR3 bases: TGTGCCAGCAGTGACAGGGCTGGAAATCAGCCCCAGCATTTT. It translates to CASSDRAGNQPQHF.

This clonotype was seen repeatedly, ten times or more. V gene TRBV7-2 combines with J gene TRBJ2-7; the D gene is possibly TRBD1 (6 bases). Trimming left V 2 bases short and J 4 bases short, with 18 bases between. The CDR3 has 16 amino acids. The V gene's germline CDR1 is SGHTA and CDR2 FQGNSA. CDR3 DNA sequence: TGTGCCAGCAGCTTACCCCCGGGACATAAGCTTTACGAGCAGTACTTC. It translates to CASSLPPGHKLYEQYF.

This clonotype came up a few times. The V and J genes are TRBV2 and TRBJ1-5; D is undetermined. The CDR3 spans 14 residues. Trimming stripped 3 bases from V and 4 bases from J, with 10 bases between. Germline V gives CDR1 SNHLY, CDR2 FYNNEI. The CDR3 DNA reads TGTGCCAGCAGTGACGTGACACGTAATCAGCCCCAGCATTTT. It yields the protein CASSDVTRNQPQHF.

Of note for this clonotype: A much larger clonotype is one base distant, so this may be a read error. This rearrangement joins TRBV6-2 or TRBV6-3 to TRBJ2-1, with D perhaps TRBD1 or TRBD2 (5 bases each). Germline CDR1 MNHEY, CDR2 SVGEGT. CDR3 length: 15 amino acids. V lost 4 bases, J lost 7 bases, and 17 bases lay in between. The CDR3: CASSLGLVGRNEQFF. CDR3 DNA sequence: TGTGCCAGCAGTTTAGGACTGGTGGGGCGTAATGAGCAGTTCTTC.

The chain is built from TRBV4-2 and TRBJ2-1; possible D gene TRBD1, 7 bases. The germline gives CDR1 LGHNA, CDR2 YNFKEQ. CDR3 length: 14 residues. Deletions cut 1 base from V and 9 bases from J, with 13 bases between. The CDR3 loop is CASSQGGDSVEQFF. CDR3 DNA sequence: TGTGCCAGCAGCCAAGGGGGGGACAGTGTTGAGCAGTTCTTC.

On this clonotype itself: No conserved phenylalanine or tryptophan is present at the end of the CDR3, so a read error is the likely explanation. The chain recombines TRBV27 with TRBJ2-1, with 8 nucleotides matching TRBD1. V gave up 6 bases and J gave up 10 bases; unmatched junction bases: 14. The CDR3 extends over 15 amino acids. From germline, CDR1 is MNHEY and CDR2 SMNVEV (reference sequence). CDR3 in amino acids: CASSGTGTGRYEQFS. In nucleotides, the CDR3 is TGTGCCAGCAGCGGCACCGGGACAGGACGCTACGAGCAGTTCTCC.